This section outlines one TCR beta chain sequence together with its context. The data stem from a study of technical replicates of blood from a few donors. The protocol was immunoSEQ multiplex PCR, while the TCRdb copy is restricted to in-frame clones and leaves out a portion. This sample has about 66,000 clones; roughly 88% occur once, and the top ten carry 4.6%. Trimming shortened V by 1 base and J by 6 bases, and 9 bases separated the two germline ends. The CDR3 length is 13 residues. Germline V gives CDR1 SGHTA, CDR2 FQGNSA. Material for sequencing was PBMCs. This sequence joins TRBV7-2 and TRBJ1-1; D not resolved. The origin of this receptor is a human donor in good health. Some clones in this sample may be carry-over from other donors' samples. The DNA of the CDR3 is TGTGCCAGCAGCTTAGAGAGAGGCTCTGAAGCTTTCTTT. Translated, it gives CASSLERGSEAFF. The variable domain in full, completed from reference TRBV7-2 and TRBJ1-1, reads GAGVSQSPSNKVTEKGKDVELRCDPISGHTALYWYRQSLGQGLEFLIYFQGNSAPDKSGLPSDRFSAERTGGSVSTLTIQRTQQEDSAVYLCASSLERGSEAFFGQGTRLTVV.